The clone carrying this T cell receptor (beta chain) was found many times. This CDR3 contains 14 residues. Germline V CDR1 and CDR2: SGHTA, FQGNSA. Trimming removed 0 bases from V and 0 bases from J, with 3 bases in between. cDNA synthesis used a TRAV/TRBV-specific primer set for both chains. A constant-region primer paired with the V-primer adapter amplified TCRs over about 19 PCR cycles. The mRNA that was isolated underwent amplification by in vitro transcription. TCRdb ran MiXCR on the reads and lists one entry per CDR3 protein. This sample has tens of thousands of distinct CDR3 sequences, with 9% to 9.5% found just once. Time point specified: before trial treatment. Donors were dosed with nivolumab and ipilimumab; they also received aspirin, low-dose cyclophosphamide and low-dose radiotherapy. Patients deemed eligible presented with advanced solid tumors lacking tumor-infiltrating lymphocytes. This sample stems from a study of low-dose radiotherapy and immunotherapy resistance in tumors. Study context: Aspirin 300 mg was given orally each day for four cycles from cycle 1 day 1.

The V call is TRBV7-2, the J call TRBJ1-3; D is undetermined. The sequences come from PBMCs, collected before treatment. This TCR came from a male donor with prostate cancer. As DNA, the CDR3 is TGTGCCAGCAGCTTAGCGTACTCTGGAAACACCATATATTTT. This encodes CASSLAYSGNTIYF.